Below, 20 T cell receptor beta chains from the same sample are listed, as sequenced in a study of blood T cell repertoires in COVID-19. Produced via immunoSEQ multiplex PCR; TCRdb's table is partial and in-frame only. The sample lists about 120,000 clones; roughly four fifths were seen once. Specimen: peripheral blood. The source is a man between 70 and 80 years old with active or convalescent COVID-19.

The chain employs TRBV3-1 (or the pseudogene TRBV3-2) and TRBJ1-2; the D is unclear. CDR1 LGHDT and CDR2 YNNKEL come from the germline V gene (reference sequence). The CDR3 length is 13 residues. The V end was cut by 1 base, the J end by 4 bases, with 7 bases between. CDR3 coding DNA: TGTGCCAGCAGCCAAGGGCTCAGCTATGGCTACACCTTC. Translated: CASSQGLSYGYTF.

The chain recombines TRBV5-1 with TRBJ1-2; 9 bases are a match to TRBD1. Germline CDR1 reads SGHRS; CDR2 reads YFSETQ. V shed 0 bases, J shed 6 bases, and the junction held 3 bases outside the gene matches. This CDR3 spans 14 amino acids. CDR3 bases: TGCGCCAGCAGCTTGGGGACAGGGGAGGATGGCTACACCTTC. Its protein is CASSLGTGEDGYTF. Full variable domain (remainder filled in from reference TRBV5-1 and TRBJ1-2): KAGVTQTPRYLIKTRGQQVTLSCSPISGHRSVSWYQQTPGQGLQFLFEYFSETQRNKGNFPGRFSGRQFSNSRSEMNVSTLELGDSALYLCASSLGTGEDGYTFGSGTRLTVV.

This chain joins TRBV4-3 and TRBJ1-2; no clear D. V was cut by 4 bases and J by 5 bases, with 11 bases left in between. There are 13 residues in the CDR3. Germline V CDR1 and CDR2: LGHNA, YSLEER. The CDR3 DNA reads TGCGCCAGCAGCCCCGACGGAGATTATGGCTACACCTTC. Protein: CASSPDGDYGYTF.

This clone turned up a few times. The rearrangement links TRBV29-1 to TRBJ1-1; 8 bases align to TRBD1. Unmatched junction bases numbered 2, after V lost 5 bases and J lost 0 bases. Germline V lookup: CDR1 SQVTM, CDR2 ANQGSEA. This CDR3 comprises 13 residues. This CDR3 is CSVQTGVNTEAFF. The CDR3 coding sequence is TGCAGCGTTCAGACAGGGGTGAACACTGAAGCTTTCTTT.

This clone was detected once. This chain uses TRBV11-3 with TRBJ1-2; D possibly corresponds to TRBD1 (6 bases). Between the trimmed V and J ends, which lost 0 bases and 7 bases, there was a span of 12 bases. Per the germline V gene, CDR1 is SGHNT and CDR2 is YENEEA. The CDR3 runs to 14 residues. CDR3 DNA sequence: TGTGCCAGCAGCTTAGATCAACAGGGAAGTGGCTACACCTTC. Translating it yields CASSLDQQGSGYTF.

This clone was detected once. This chain connects TRBV4-2 to TRBJ2-3; D is uncertain. Per germline, CDR1 LGHNA and CDR2 YNFKEQ. CDR3 length equals 16 residues. The V end was cut by 0 bases, the J end by 2 bases, with 12 bases between. The CDR3 spells CASSQEPSETTDTQYF. Written as DNA, the CDR3 is TGTGCCAGCAGCCAAGAACCCTCGGAGACCACAGATACGCAGTATTTT.

The chain couples TRBV4-2 to TRBJ2-1, with D maybe TRBD2 (5 bases). Trimming removed 1 base from V and 4 bases from J, with 17 bases in between. The germline V gene encodes CDR1 LGHNA and CDR2 YNFKEQ. The CDR3 has 17 residues. CDR3 nucleotides: TGTGCCAGCAGCCAAGGACCCGGAGGCCGGATATACAATGAGCAGTTCTTC. This encodes CASSQGPGGRIYNEQFF.

This clone was counted between two and nine times. V gene TRBV3-1 (or the pseudogene TRBV3-2) combines with J gene TRBJ1-2; D perhaps matches TRBD1 (6 bases). In germline, CDR1 is LGHDT, CDR2 YNNKEL (reference sequence). The CDR3 contains 13 residues. V was shortened by 4 bases and J by 7 bases, with 13 bases between the two germline ends. CDR3 protein: CASSPSQTGGYTF. The CDR3 nucleotides read TGTGCCAGCAGCCCTTCCCAGACAGGTGGCTACACCTTC.

This chain links TRBV7-2 with TRBJ1-2; D gene uncertain. The CDR3 has 12 amino acids. V was shortened by 5 bases and J by 4 bases, with 8 bases between the two germline ends. Germline assignment: CDR1 SGHTA and CDR2 FQGNSA. The CDR3 DNA follows: TGTGCCAGCAGCCCTACCCTCTATGGCTACACCTTC. Protein product: CASSPTLYGYTF.

The chain has TRBV12-3 or TRBV12-4 and TRBJ1-3; D gene uncertain. The CDR3 sequence is 13 residues long. The ends were cut back, 7 bases at V and 1 base at J, with 8 bases in the middle. Here the CDR3 DNA reads TGTGCCAGCACGGGTGGTTCTGGAAACACCATATATTTT. Its protein is CASTGGSGNTIYF.

This sequence joins TRBV29-1 and TRBJ1-2, with no clear D. The CDR3 covers 14 residues. Trimming took off 0 bases at V and 4 bases at J, with 12 bases between the two ends. Germline V gene sequence: CDR1 SQVTM, CDR2 ANQGSEA. CDR3 in DNA: TGCAGCGTTGAAGATAAGTCGGGGTTCTATGGCTACACCTTC. Translating it yields CSVEDKSGFYGYTF.

This clone turned up a few times. The rearrangement links TRBV11-2 to TRBJ2-6, with a tentative D call TRBD2 (6 bases). With 3 bases removed from V and 2 bases from J, the gap between germline ends came to 8 bases. CDR3 size: 15 residues. Germline assignment: CDR1 SGHAT and CDR2 FQNNGV. The CDR3 DNA reads as TGTGCCAGCAGCTTTGGGGGGACTGGGGCCAACGTCCTGACTTTC. Amino acid sequence: CASSFGGTGANVLTF.

The rearrangement links TRBV13 to TRBJ2-2; 10 nucleotides align to TRBD2. CDR1 and CDR2 from the germline V gene are PRHDT and FYEKMQ (reference sequence). The CDR3 covers 17 residues. V shed 5 bases and J 9 bases; nucleotides not matched to a gene: 15. The CDR3, as DNA: TGTGCCAGCAGCCCCCAGGGACTAGCGCTCCACGTCCGGGAGCTGTTTTTT. It specifies CASSPQGLALHVRELFF.

In its sample, this clone was seen a few times. The J gene is TRBJ1-3, the V gene TRBV3-1 (or the pseudogene TRBV3-2); no clear D gene. Trimming took off 1 base at V and 0 bases at J, with 4 bases between the two ends. The CDR3 loop spans 14 amino acids. CDR1 is LGHDT and CDR2 is YNNKEL in the germline V gene (reference sequence). CDR3 DNA: TGTGCCAGCAGCCAAGGGGCCTCTGGAAACACCATATATTTT. It encodes CASSQGASGNTIYF.

The rearrangement uses TRBV2 and TRBJ2-1, with a weak D call TRBD1 (5 bases). CDR3 length equals 14 residues. Per the germline V gene, CDR1 is SNHLY and CDR2 is FYNNEI. The V and J ends lost 4 bases and 12 bases respectively, with 19 bases between them. CDR3 sequence reads: CASSGPIRVKGQFF. As DNA, the CDR3 is TGTGCCAGCAGTGGACCCATCAGGGTTAAAGGGCAGTTCTTC.

The chain links TRBV5-4 to TRBJ1-1; 8 bases match TRBD1. Germline V lookup: CDR1 SGHNT, CDR2 YYREEE (reference sequence). The CDR3 covers 14 residues. V lost 4 bases and J lost 1; bases outside the gene matches: 3. The chain's CDR3 is CASSPTGANTEAFF. DNA for the CDR3: TGTGCCAGCAGCCCGACAGGGGCGAACACTGAAGCTTTCTTT.

This chain's CDR3 is CATPTRTGINEQYF. In nucleotides, the CDR3 is TGTGCCACTCCAACCCGGACTGGAATAAACGAGCAGTACTTC. The J gene is TRBJ2-7, the V gene TRBV21-1; the table names TRBD2, a call not compared with the DNA. TRBV21-1 is termed a pseudogene. The CDR3 runs to 14 residues.

The V gene is TRBV11-3, the J gene TRBJ2-3, with 10 bases fitting TRBD2. Germline-derived CDR1 and CDR2 are SGHNT and YENEEA. Trimming at V came to 5 bases and at J to 0 bases, leaving 5 bases not matched to a gene. The CDR3 spans 16 residues. CDR3 sequence: CASSHYSGGSTDTQYF. In DNA, the CDR3 is TGTGCCAGCAGCCACTATAGCGGGGGGAGCACAGATACGCAGTATTTT.

This chain joins TRBV18 and TRBJ1-5; D unresolved. This CDR3 region has 13 residues. CDR1 is KGHSH, CDR2 LQKENI, per germline. V shed 2 bases and J shed 5 bases, with 7 bases lying between them. CDR3 DNA sequence: TGTGCCAGCTCACCAGCAGAGGATCAGCCCCAGCATTTT. This gives the protein CASSPAEDQPQHF.

This chain connects TRBV27 to TRBJ2-3; D possibly corresponds to TRBD1 (5 bases). V lost 7 bases, J lost 2 bases, and 10 bases lay in between. Germline V gene data show CDR1 as MNHEY and CDR2 as SMNVEV (reference sequence). CDR3 size: 13 residues. CDR3 bases: TGTGCCAGCACAAAGGGGATCACAGATACGCAGTATTTT. Its translation: CASTKGITDTQYF.